The present T cell receptor (beta chain) was sequenced within a study of T cells in Graves' hyperthyroidism and ophthalmopathy. A NOSPECS grade of at least 4, a Clinical Activity Score of at least 3 and duration under 3 months were recorded in ophthalmopathy patients. This clonotype was counted ten times or more. What was amplified from RNA transcripts were TCR beta CDR3 regions. The HTBI set primed first-round TCR CDR3 RT-PCR. Via MiXCR, TCRdb re-called the multiplex PCR reads, giving one row per CDR3 protein. The table includes 500,000 to 650,000 distinct CDR3 sequences, over 15% detected once. The clonotype comes from a woman younger than 30 with Graves' ophthalmopathy. The sample comprised blood.

The CDR3 nucleotides are TGTGCCAGCAGCCCGACACGGAGAGTGGCTAACTATGGCTACACCTTC. This encodes CASSPTRRVANYGYTF. The chain is built from TRBV3-1 and TRBJ1-2; D call uncertain. The germline V and J ends were trimmed by 4 bases and 0 bases, with 15 bases remaining between them. Per germline, CDR1 LGHDT and CDR2 YNNKEL (reference sequence). This CDR3 spans 16 amino acids.